These T cell receptor beta chains were read from a single sample in a study of somatic mutations in cytotoxic T cells in rheumatoid arthritis. Only in-frame clones appear in the TCRdb table, and some are missing; sequencing was by immunoSEQ multiplex PCR. The repertoire holds roughly 14,000 clones, about 69% seen once, with more than 13% in the top ten. The specimen sequenced was CD8+ T cells sorted from blood. These receptors came from an adult with rheumatoid arthritis. CDR3s include the opening cysteine and the closing phenylalanine or tryptophan. The D gene is left open where the match is weak. The listing skips clone size in some rows; elsewhere it reads once, few, many or a size class.

TRBV6-1	TRBJ1-1	.	.	CASSRTGPSEAFF	TGTGCCAGCAGTCGAACAGGCCCATCTGAAGCTTTCTTT
TRBV6-1	TRBJ2-3	.	.	CASSEVFSTDTQYF	TGTGCCAGCAGTGAAGTGTTTAGCACAGATACGCAGTATTTT
TRBV11-3	TRBJ2-1	few	TRBD2	CASSSSGTSGSGNEQFF	TGTGCCAGCAGCTCGTCCGGGACTAGCGGGAGTGGGAATGAGCAGTTCTTC
TRBV7-2	TRBJ1-3	.	.	CASSLVSDTGNTIYF	TGTGCCAGCAGCTTAGTTTCAGATACTGGAAACACCATATATTTT
TRBV27	TRBJ2-1	.	.	CASRGGYYNEQFF	TGTGCCAGCAGGGGGGGATACTACAATGAGCAGTTCTTC
TRBV4-1	TRBJ2-1	.	TRBD2	CASSQEASGNEQFF	TGCGCCAGCAGCCAAGAGGCTAGCGGCAATGAGCAGTTCTTC
TRBV29-1	TRBJ2-1	.	.	CSVEKGVSYNEQFF	TGCAGCGTTGAAAAGGGGGTTTCCTACAATGAGCAGTTCTTC
TRBV5-1	TRBJ1-6	few	.	CASSSQANSPLHF	TGCGCCAGCAGCAGCCAGGCGAATTCACCCCTCCACTTT
TRBV30	TRBJ1-2	.	.	CACHRRHGYTF	TGTGCTTGCCACAGGCGGCATGGCTACACCTTC
TRBV18	TRBJ2-5	.	TRBD2	CASSPFPSGGLQETQYF	TGTGCCAGCTCACCATTTCCTAGCGGGGGCCTACAAGAGACCCAGTACTTC
TRBV27	TRBJ1-5	.	.	CASSAYQGPSQPQHF	TGTGCCAGCAGTGCATACCAGGGGCCAAGTCAGCCCCAGCATTTT
TRBV27	TRBJ2-3	.	TRBD1	CASSFSGGADTQYF	TGTGCCAGCAGTTTTTCAGGGGGCGCAGATACGCAGTATTTT
TRBV27	TRBJ1-2	few	.	CASSLSGRQNYGYTF	TGTGCCAGCAGTTTATCAGGCAGGCAGAACTATGGCTACACCTTC
TRBV5-1	TRBJ2-5	few	.	CASALPRIGGGETQYF	TGCGCCAGCGCGCTACCCCGAATAGGAGGTGGCGAGACCCAGTACTTC
TRBV9	TRBJ2-3	.	.	CASSFGADTQYF	TGTGCCAGCAGCTTCGGTGCAGATACGCAGTATTTT
TRBV19	TRBJ1-1	.	.	CASRLGGTTEAFF	TGTGCCAGTAGGCTGGGGGGGACCACTGAAGCTTTCTTT
TRBV15	TRBJ2-7	.	.	CATSTSAAFLGPSYEQYF	TGTGCCACCAGCACAAGCGCCGCTTTTCTAGGGCCGTCCTACGAGCAGTACTTC
TRBV18	TRBJ1-1	.	TRBD1	CASSPQTGMNTEAFF	TGTGCCAGCTCACCACAGACAGGGATGAACACTGAAGCTTTCTTT
TRBV6-6	TRBJ2-1	.	TRBD2	CASSYSLAVYNEQFF	TGTGCCAGCAGTTACTCTCTAGCGGTATACAATGAGCAGTTCTTC
TRBV7-2	TRBJ1-1	.	.	CASSSTGSTEAFF	TGTGCCAGCAGCTCCACGGGGAGCACTGAAGCTTTCTTT
TRBV9	TRBJ1-3	.	.	CASSVATGRNTIYF	TGTGCCAGCAGCGTAGCTACCGGCAGAAACACCATATATTTT
TRBV6-5	TRBJ1-1	few	.	CASATNTEAFF	TGTGCCAGCGCAACGAACACTGAAGCTTTCTTT
TRBV29-1	TRBJ2-7	.	TRBD2	CSVASGSYEQYF	TGCAGCGTTGCTAGCGGGAGCTACGAGCAGTACTTC
TRBV7-6	TRBJ2-1	.	.	CASSAGWGAVNEQFF	TGTGCCAGCAGCGCCGGTTGGGGGGCGGTTAATGAGCAGTTCTTC
TRBV6-1	TRBJ2-5	.	.	CASSEASASEQETQYF	TGTGCCAGCAGTGAAGCGTCGGCTAGCGAACAAGAGACCCAGTACTTC
TRBV7-6	TRBJ2-7	.	TRBD1	CASSLSQGDAYEQYF	TGTGCCAGCAGCTTATCGCAGGGGGATGCCTACGAGCAGTACTTC
TRBV19	TRBJ1-3	.	TRBD1	CASTGQGESSGNTIYF	TGTGCCAGTACGGGACAGGGGGAGAGCTCTGGAAACACCATATATTTT
TRBV5-6	TRBJ2-3	.	.	CASSLIVRGHSTDTQYF	TGTGCCAGCAGCTTGATCGTTCGGGGCCATAGCACAGATACGCAGTATTTT
TRBV7-9	TRBJ1-3	.	.	CASSFFETEGNTIYF	TGTGCCAGCAGCTTTTTTGAGACAGAAGGAAACACCATATATTTT
TRBV11-2	TRBJ2-3	.	.	CASSLVQTPGDTQYF	TGTGCCAGCAGCTTAGTTCAGACCCCTGGGGATACGCAGTATTTT
TRBV28	TRBJ2-3	.	TRBD2	CASSPRTSGTSQYF	TGTGCCAGCAGCCCCCGGACTAGCGGGACCTCCCAGTATTTT